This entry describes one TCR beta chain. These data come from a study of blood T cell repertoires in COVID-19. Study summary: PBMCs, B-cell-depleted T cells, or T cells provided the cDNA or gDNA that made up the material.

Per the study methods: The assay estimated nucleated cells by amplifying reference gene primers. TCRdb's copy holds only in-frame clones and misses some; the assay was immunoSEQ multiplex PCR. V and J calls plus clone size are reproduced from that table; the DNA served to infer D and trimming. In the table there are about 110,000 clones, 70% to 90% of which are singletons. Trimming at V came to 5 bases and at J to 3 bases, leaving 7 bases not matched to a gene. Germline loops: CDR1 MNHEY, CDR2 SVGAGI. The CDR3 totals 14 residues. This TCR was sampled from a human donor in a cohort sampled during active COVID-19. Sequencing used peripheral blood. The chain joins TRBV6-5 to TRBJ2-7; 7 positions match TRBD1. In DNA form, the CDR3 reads TGTGCCAGCAGTCCAGACAGGGATGGCTACGAGCAGTACTTC. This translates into CASSPDRDGYEQYF.